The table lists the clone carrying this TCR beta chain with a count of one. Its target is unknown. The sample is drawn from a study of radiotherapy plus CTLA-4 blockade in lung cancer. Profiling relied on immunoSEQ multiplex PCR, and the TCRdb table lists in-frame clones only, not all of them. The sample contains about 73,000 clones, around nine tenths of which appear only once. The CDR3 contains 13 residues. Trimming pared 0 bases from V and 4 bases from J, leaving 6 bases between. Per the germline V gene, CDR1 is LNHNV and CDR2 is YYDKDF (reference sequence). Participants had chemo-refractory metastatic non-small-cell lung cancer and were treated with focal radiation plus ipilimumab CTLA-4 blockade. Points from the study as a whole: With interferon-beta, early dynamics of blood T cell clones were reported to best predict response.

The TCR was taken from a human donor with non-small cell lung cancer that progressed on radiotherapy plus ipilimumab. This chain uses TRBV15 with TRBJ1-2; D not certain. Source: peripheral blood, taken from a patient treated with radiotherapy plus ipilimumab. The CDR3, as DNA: TGTGCCACCAGCAGAGATTTTTCCTATGGCTACACCTTC. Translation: CATSRDFSYGYTF. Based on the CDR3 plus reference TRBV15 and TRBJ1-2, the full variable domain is DAMVIQNPRYQVTQFGKPVTLSCSQTLNHNVMYWYQQKSSQAPKLLFHYYDKDFNNEADTPDNFQSRRPNTSFCFLDIRSPGLGDTAMYLCATSRDFSYGYTFGSGTRLTVV.